This T cell receptor (beta chain) was captured by sequencing in a study of T cells after posttransplantation cyclophosphamide. Profiling relied on immunoSEQ multiplex PCR, and the TCRdb table lists in-frame clones only, not all of them. The sample has 7,000 to 10,000 clones, 98% seen once. CDR1 LNHDA and CDR2 SQIVND come from the germline V gene (reference sequence). The length of the CDR3 is 15 residues. V shed 6 bases and J 7 bases; nucleotides not matched to a gene: 11. The TCR comes from a man aged 50-59 years in good health, CMV-negative, and a related stem cell transplant donor. The sample consisted of naive CD8+ T cells sorted from PBMCs. This chain joins TRBV19 and TRBJ2-1; 8 bases are a match to TRBD2. CDR3 nucleotides: TGTGCCAGTAGCCTCCGGGAGGGCCTATGGAATGAGCAGTTCTTC. Residues: CASSLREGLWNEQFF.